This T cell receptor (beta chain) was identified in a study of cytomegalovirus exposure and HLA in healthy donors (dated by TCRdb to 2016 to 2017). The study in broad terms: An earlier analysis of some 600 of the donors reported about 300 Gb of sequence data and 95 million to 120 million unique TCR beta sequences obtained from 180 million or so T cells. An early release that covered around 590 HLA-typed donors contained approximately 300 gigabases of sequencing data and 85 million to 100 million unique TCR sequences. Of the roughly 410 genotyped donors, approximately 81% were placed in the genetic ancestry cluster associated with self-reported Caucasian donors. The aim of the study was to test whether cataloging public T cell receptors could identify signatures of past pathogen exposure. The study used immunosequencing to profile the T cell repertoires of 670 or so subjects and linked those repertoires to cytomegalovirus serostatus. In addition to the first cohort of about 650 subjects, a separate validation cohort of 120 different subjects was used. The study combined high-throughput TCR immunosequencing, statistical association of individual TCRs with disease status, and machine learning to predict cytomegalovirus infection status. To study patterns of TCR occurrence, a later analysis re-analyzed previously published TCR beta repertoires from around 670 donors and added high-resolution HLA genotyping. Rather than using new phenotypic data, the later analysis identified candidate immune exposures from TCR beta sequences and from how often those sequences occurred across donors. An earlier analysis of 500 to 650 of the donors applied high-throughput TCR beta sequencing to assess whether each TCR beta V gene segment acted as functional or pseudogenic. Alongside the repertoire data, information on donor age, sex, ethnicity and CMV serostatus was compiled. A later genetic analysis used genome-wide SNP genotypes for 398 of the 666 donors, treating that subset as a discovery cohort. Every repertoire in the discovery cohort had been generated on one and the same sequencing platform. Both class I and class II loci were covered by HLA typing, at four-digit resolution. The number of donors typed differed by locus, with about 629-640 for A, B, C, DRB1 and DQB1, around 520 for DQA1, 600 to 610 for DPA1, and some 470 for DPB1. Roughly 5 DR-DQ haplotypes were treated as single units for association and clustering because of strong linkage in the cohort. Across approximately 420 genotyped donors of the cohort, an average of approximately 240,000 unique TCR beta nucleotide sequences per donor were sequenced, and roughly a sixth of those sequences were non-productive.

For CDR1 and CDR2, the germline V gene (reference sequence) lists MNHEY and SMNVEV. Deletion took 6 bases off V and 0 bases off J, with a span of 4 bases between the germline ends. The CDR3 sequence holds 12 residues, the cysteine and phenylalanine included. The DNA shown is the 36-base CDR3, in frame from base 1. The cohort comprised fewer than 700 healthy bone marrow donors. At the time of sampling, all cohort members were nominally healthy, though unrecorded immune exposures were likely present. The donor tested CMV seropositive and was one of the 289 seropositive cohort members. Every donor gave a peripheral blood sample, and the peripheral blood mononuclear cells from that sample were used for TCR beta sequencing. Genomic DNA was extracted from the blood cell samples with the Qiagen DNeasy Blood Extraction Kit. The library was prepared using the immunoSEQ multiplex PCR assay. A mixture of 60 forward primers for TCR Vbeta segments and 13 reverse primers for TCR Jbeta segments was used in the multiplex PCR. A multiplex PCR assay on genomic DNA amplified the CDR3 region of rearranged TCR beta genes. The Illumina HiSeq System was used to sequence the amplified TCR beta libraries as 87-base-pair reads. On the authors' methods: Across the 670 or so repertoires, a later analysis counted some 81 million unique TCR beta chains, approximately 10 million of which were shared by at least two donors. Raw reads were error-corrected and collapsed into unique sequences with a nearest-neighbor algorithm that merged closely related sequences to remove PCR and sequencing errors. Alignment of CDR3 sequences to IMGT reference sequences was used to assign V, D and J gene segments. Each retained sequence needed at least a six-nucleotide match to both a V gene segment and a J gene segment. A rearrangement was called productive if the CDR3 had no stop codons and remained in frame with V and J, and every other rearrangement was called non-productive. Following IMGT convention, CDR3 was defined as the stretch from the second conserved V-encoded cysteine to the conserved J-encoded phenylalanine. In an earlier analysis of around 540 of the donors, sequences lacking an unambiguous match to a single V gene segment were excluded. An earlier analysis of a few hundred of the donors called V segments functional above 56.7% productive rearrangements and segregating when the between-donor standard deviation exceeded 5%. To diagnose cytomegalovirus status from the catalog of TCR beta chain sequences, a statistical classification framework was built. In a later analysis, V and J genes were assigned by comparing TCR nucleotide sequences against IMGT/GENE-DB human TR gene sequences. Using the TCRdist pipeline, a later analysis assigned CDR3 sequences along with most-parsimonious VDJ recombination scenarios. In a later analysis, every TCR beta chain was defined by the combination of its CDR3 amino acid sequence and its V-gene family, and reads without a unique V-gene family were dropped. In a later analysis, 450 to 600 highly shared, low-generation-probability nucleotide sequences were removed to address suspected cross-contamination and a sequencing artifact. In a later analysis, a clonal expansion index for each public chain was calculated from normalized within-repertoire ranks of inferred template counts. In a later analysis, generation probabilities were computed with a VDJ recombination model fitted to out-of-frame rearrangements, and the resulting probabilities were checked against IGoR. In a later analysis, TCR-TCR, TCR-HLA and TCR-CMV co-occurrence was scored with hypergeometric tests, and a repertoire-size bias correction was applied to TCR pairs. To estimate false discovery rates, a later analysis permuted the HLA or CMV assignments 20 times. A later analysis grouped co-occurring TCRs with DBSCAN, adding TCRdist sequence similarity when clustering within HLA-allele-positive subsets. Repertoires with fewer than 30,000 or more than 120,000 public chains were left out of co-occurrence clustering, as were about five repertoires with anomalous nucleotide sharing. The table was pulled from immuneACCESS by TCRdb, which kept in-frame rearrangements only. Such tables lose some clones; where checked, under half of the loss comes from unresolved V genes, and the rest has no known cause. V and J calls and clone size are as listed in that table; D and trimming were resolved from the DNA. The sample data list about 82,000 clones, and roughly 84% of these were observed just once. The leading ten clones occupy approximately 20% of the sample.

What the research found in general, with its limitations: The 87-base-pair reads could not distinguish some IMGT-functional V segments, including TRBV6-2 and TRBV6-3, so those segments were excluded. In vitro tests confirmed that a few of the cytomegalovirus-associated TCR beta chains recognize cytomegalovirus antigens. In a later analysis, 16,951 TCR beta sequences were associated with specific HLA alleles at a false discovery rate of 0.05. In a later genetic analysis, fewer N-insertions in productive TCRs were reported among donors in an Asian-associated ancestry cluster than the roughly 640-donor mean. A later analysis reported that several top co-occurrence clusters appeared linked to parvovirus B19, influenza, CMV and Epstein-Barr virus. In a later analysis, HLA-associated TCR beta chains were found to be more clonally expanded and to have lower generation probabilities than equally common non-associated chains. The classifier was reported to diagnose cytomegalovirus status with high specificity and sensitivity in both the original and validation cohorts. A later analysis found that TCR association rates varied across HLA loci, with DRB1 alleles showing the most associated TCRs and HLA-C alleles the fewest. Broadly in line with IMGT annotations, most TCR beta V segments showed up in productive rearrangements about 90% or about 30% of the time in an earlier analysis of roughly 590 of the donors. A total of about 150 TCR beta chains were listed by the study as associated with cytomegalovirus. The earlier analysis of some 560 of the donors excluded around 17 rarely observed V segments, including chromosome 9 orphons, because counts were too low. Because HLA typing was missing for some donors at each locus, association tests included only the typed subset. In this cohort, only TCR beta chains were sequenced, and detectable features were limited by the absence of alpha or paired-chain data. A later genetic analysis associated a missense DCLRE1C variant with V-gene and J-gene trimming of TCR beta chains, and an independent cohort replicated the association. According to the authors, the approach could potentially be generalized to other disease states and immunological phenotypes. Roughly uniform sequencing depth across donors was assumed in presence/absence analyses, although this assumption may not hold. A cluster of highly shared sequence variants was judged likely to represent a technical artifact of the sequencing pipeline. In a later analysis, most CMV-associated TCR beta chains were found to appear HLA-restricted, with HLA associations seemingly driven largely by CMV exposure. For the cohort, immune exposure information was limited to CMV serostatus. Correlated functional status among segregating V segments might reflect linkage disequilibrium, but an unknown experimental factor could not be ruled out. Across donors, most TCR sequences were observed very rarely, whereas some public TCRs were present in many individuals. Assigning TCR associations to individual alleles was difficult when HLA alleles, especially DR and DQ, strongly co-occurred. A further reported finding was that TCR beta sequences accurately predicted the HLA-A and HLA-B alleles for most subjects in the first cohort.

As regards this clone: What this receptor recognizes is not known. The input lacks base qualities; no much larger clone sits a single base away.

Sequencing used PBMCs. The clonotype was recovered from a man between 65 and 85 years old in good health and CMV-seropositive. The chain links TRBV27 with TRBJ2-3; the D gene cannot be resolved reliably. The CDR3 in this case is CASRTSTDTQYF. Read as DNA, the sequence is TGTGCCAGCAGAACAAGCACAGATACGCAGTATTTT.